Following are 21 T cell receptor beta chains from one sample sequenced in a study of cytomegalovirus exposure and HLA in healthy donors. It was with 60 Vbeta and 13 Jbeta primers that the PCR ran. TCRdb's copy holds only in-frame clones and misses some; the assay was immunoSEQ multiplex PCR. The sample has under 150,000 clones, about 70% seen once; the top ten hold over 2%. What was sequenced was PBMCs. The receptor set was obtained from an older woman in good health and CMV-seropositive.

The chain links TRBV5-1 to TRBJ1-5; possible D gene TRBD1, 5 bases. Germline V CDR1 and CDR2: SGHRS, YFSETQ. Between the trimmed V and J ends, which lost 0 bases and 4 bases, there was a span of 11 bases. The CDR3 sequence is 15 residues long. CDR3 loop: CASSLGGGRNQPQHF. Written as DNA, the CDR3 is TGCGCCAGCAGCTTGGGGGGGGGAAGGAATCAGCCCCAGCATTTT.

This clone was counted once. The J gene is TRBJ1-4, the V gene TRBV15, with D possibly being TRBD1 (5 bases). V lost 3 bases, J lost 4 bases, and 12 bases lay in between. The CDR3 spans 15 residues. Germline CDR1 LNHNV, CDR2 YYDKDF (reference sequence). CDR3 loop: CATSSDWGGNEKLFF. DNA of the CDR3: TGTGCCACCAGCAGTGACTGGGGGGGTAATGAAAAACTGTTTTTT.

This clone was counted a single time. This chain connects TRBV6-6 to TRBJ2-7; 11 bases match TRBD1. The CDR3 has 14 amino acids. V dropped 0 bases and J dropped 7; count of bases not matched to a gene: 2. The germline V gene encodes CDR1 MNHNY and CDR2 SVGAGI (reference sequence). The CDR3 DNA reads as TGTGCCAGCAGTTACTCGGGACAGGGGGGAGAGCAGTACTTC. Translating gives CASSYSGQGGEQYF.

On this clone itself: A read error may account for a junction end that differs from germline. The V call is TRBV7-9, the J call TRBJ1-1; a possible D gene is TRBD1 (5 bases). This CDR3 has 13 residues. Germline assignment: CDR1 SEHNR and CDR2 FQNEAQ (reference sequence). CDR3 sequence (DNA): TGTTCCAGCAGCGAAACAGGCGGCCCTGAAGCTTTCTTT. Residues: CSSSETGGPEAFF.

The chain links TRBV7-8 to TRBJ2-7; D may be TRBD2 (7 bases). The germline V gene encodes CDR1 SGHVS and CDR2 FQNEAQ. The CDR3 length is 16 residues. V was clipped by 2 bases and J by 6 bases, with 20 bases between them. CDR3 nucleotide sequence: TGTGCCAGCAGCTTAACGCGGGGATACAGGGAGGGCGAGCAGTACTTC. Its translation: CASSLTRGYREGEQYF.

The chain couples TRBV19 to TRBJ2-1, with TRBD1 matching over 9 bases. The CDR3 is made up of 17 amino acids. The V gene end was trimmed by 3 bases and the J gene end by 3 bases; junction bases not matched to a gene: 9. Germline values: CDR1 LNHDA, CDR2 SQIVND (reference sequence). The CDR3 DNA is TGTGCCAGTAGTATCTCCCCGGACAGGGGTCTCTACAATGAGCAGTTCTTC. Translated, it gives CASSISPDRGLYNEQFF.

This chain connects TRBV2 to TRBJ1-2, with 12 bases aligning to TRBD1. Germline V gene lookup returns CDR1 SNHLY and CDR2 FYNNEI. V dropped 4 bases and J dropped 3; count of bases not matched to a gene: 9. This CDR3 is 17 amino acids long. CDR3 bases: TGTGCCAGCAGTGTGGGGACAGGGGGCGGAAGGCACTATGGCTACACCTTC. It translates to CASSVGTGGGRHYGYTF. The full variable domain, with the rest looked up from reference TRBV2 and TRBJ1-2, is EPEVTQTPSHQVTQMGQEVILRCVPISNHLYFYWYRQILGQKVEFLVSFYNNEISEKSEIFDDQFSVERPDGSNFTLKIRSTKLEDSAMYFCASSVGTGGGRHYGYTFGSGTRLTVV.

The chain recombines TRBV6-5 with TRBJ2-3; 11 bases line up with TRBD2. From germline, CDR1 is MNHEY and CDR2 SVGAGI. V lost 4 bases, J lost 0 bases, and 3 bases stayed unmatched. The CDR3 sequence is 16 residues long. This CDR3 is CASSSWTSGSTDTQYF. CDR3 in DNA: TGTGCCAGCAGTTCTTGGACTAGCGGGAGCACAGATACGCAGTATTTT.

The CDR3 loop reads CASRDRGVDEQYF. In DNA form, the CDR3 reads TGTGCCAGTAGGGACAGGGGGGTGGACGAGCAGTACTTC. The genes are TRBV19 and TRBJ2-7; 10 bases agree with TRBD1. V dropped 6 bases and J dropped 5; count of bases not matched to a gene: 4. The CDR3 is made up of 13 amino acids. CDR1 and CDR2 (germline): LNHDA, SQIVND (reference sequence). Full variable domain (rest looked up from reference TRBV19 and TRBJ2-7): DGGITQSPKYLFRKEGQNVTLSCEQNLNHDAMYWYRQDPGQGLRLIYYSQIVNDFQKGDIAEGYSVSREKKESFPLTVTSAQKNPTAFYLCASRDRGVDEQYFGPGTRLTVT.

The chain recombines TRBV11-2 with TRBJ2-5; D remains unclear. CDR1 SGHAT and CDR2 FQNNGV come from the germline V gene. The length of the CDR3 is 11 residues. Trimming cost V 1 base and J 7 bases, with 4 bases left between them. This CDR3 reads CASSLGATQYF. The CDR3 DNA follows: TGTGCCAGCAGCTTAGGGGCGACCCAGTACTTC.

This chain joins TRBV7-2 and TRBJ2-5; TRBD1 might be the D (6 bases). Trimming cost V 4 bases and J 2 bases, with 11 bases left between them. CDR1 is SGHTA and CDR2 is FQGNSA in the germline V gene. The CDR3 runs 14 residues. The CDR3 region is CASSSGDRQETQYF. The CDR3 DNA sequence: TGTGCCAGCAGCTCCGGTGACAGGCAAGAGACCCAGTACTTC.

DNA of the CDR3: TGTGCCAGCTCGCCCGGGACAGGGGGCTCGGGTGAGCAGTTCTTC. Amino acids: CASSPGTGGSGEQFF. The chain links TRBV18 to TRBJ2-1; TRBD1 aligns across 12 bases. The CDR3 loop spans 15 amino acids. After removal of 6 bases from V and 9 bases from J, the junction contained 9 bases not matched to a gene. The germline V gene encodes CDR1 KGHSH and CDR2 LQKENI.

As concerns this clone: The junction does not match germline at one end; this may be a read error. The chain couples TRBV7-9 to TRBJ2-7; 10 nucleotides line up with TRBD1. The CDR3 has 16 residues. Germline assignment: CDR1 SEHNR and CDR2 FQNEAQ (reference sequence). CDR3 in DNA: TGTTCCAGCAGCTCACATCCGGGACAGGGGTTATACGAGCAGTACTTC. It specifies CSSSSHPGQGLYEQYF.

The rearrangement joins TRBV11-3 to TRBJ2-5; weak D call: TRBD1 (5 bases). The germline gives CDR1 SGHNT, CDR2 YENEEA. CDR3 length: 15 residues. Trimming removed 5 bases at V and 5 bases at J, with 18 bases between. The CDR3 DNA sequence: TGTGCCAGCAGCCGTGTCGACAGCCCAAGGGAGACCCAGTACTTC. Its protein is CASSRVDSPRETQYF.

This chain connects TRBV6-5 to TRBJ2-5, with a weak D call TRBD1 (6 bases). The CDR3 is made up of 13 amino acids. Per germline, CDR1 MNHEY and CDR2 SVGAGI. V was cut by 5 bases and J by 5 bases, with 12 bases left in between. This CDR3 reads CASSQQGRETQYF. The CDR3 nucleotides read TGTGCCAGCAGTCAACAGGGTCGGGAGACCCAGTACTTC.

A single count supports this clone. The rearrangement joins TRBV27 to TRBJ1-1; weak D call: TRBD1 (6 bases). Germline CDR1 is MNHEY and CDR2 is SMNVEV (reference sequence). This CDR3 contains 14 residues. V was shortened by 1 base and J by 4 bases, with 10 bases between the two germline ends. CDR3 loop: CASSLYEGVTEAFF. The CDR3 bases are TGTGCCAGCAGTTTATACGAGGGGGTCACTGAAGCTTTCTTT.

V and J are TRBV6-5 and TRBJ2-7; no definite D call. The germline gives CDR1 MNHEY, CDR2 SVGAGI. This CDR3 is 14 amino acids long. Trimming took 0 bases from V and 6 from J, leaving 12 bases between them. This chain's CDR3 is CASSYSNPVREQYF. The CDR3 bases are TGTGCCAGCAGTTACTCGAACCCGGTACGCGAGCAGTACTTC.

This sequence joins TRBV6-6 and TRBJ1-1, with D possibly matching TRBD1 (5 bases). V was clipped by 7 bases and J by 3 bases, with 12 bases between them. The CDR3 consists of 13 residues. Germline loops: CDR1 MNHNY, CDR2 SVGAGI (reference sequence). DNA of the CDR3: TGTGCCAGCACCGCGGGGGGGGACACTGAAGCTTTCTTT. Protein: CASTAGGDTEAFF.

The chain links TRBV7-2 to TRBJ1-2, with D unclear. Germline V CDR1 and CDR2: SGHTA, FQGNSA. There are 15 residues in the CDR3. Trimming removed 6 bases from V and 2 bases from J, with 16 bases in between. For the CDR3, the DNA is TGTGCCAGCAGTCCGCGGGGTGGAGGGAACTATGGCTACACCTTC. Its translation: CASSPRGGGNYGYTF.

The V and J genes are TRBV19 and TRBJ2-3; perhaps TRBD1 as D (7 bases). V lost 6 bases and J 3 bases, leaving 13 bases between the germline ends. The CDR3 covers 14 residues. From germline, CDR1 is LNHDA and CDR2 SQIVND (reference sequence). The CDR3 is CASRLTGRTDTQYF. In DNA, the CDR3 is TGTGCCAGTAGGTTGACAGGGAGGACAGATACGCAGTATTTT.

In its sample, this clone was seen a few times. The gene calls are TRBV11-2 and TRBJ1-1; no clear D. Looked up from germline, CDR1 is SGHAT and CDR2 is FQNNGV. V was cut by 6 bases and J by 5 bases, with 10 bases left in between. CDR3 length: 12 residues. CDR3 nucleotide sequence: TGTGCCAGCAGAGAGCTTGAGACTGAAGCTTTCTTT. This gives the protein CASRELETEAFF.